The 27 T cell receptor beta chains presented below share a single source sample, sequenced in a study of blood T cells in healthy people across ages. It was with a sample-barcoded 5' primer and a J-beta primer mix that a second PCR of about 7 to 12 cycles was run. TCRdb reprocessed the 5' RACE reads with MiXCR, giving one entry per CDR3 protein. The sample includes over 450,000 distinct CDR3 sequences, about 25% of them seen just once. These sequences were also reported in another study, on T cells of mothers and their children.

Sequencing was performed on blood. The receptors derive from a boy between 5 and 17 years old in good health.

V gene TRBV19 combines with J gene TRBJ2-1, with 10 bases lining up with TRBD2. The germline V gene has CDR1 LNHDA and CDR2 SQIVND (reference sequence). V lost 5 bases and J lost 6; bases outside the gene matches: 4. The CDR3 loop spans 14 amino acids. The CDR3 coding sequence is TGTGCCAGTAGTTGGGCTAGCGGGAGCAATGAGCAGTTCTTC. Its protein product is CASSWASGSNEQFF. The full variable domain, its missing parts supplied by reference TRBV19 and TRBJ2-1, is DGGITQSPKYLFRKEGQNVTLSCEQNLNHDAMYWYRQDPGQGLRLIYYSQIVNDFQKGDIAEGYSVSREKKESFPLTVTSAQKNPTAFYLCASSWASGSNEQFFGPGTRLTVL.

The rearrangement uses TRBV11-2 and TRBJ2-3, with a tentative D call TRBD2 (6 bases). This CDR3 has 16 amino acids. Per the germline V gene, CDR1 is SGHAT and CDR2 is FQNNGV. V was cut by 1 base and J by 2 bases, with 13 bases left in between. CDR3 amino acids: CASSLGPGVYTDTQYF. CDR3 in DNA: TGTGCCAGCAGCTTAGGGCCGGGAGTGTACACAGATACGCAGTATTTT.

In this sample, this clonotype turned up a few times. The CDR3 region is CAISEFGSYEQYF. CDR3 bases: TGTGCCATCAGTGAGTTTGGGAGCTACGAGCAGTACTTC. The J gene is TRBJ2-7, the V gene TRBV10-3, with D possibly matching TRBD2 (5 bases). The CDR3 loop spans 13 amino acids. The germline gives CDR1 ENHRY, CDR2 SYGVKD. Trimming removed 1 base from V and 3 bases from J, with 7 bases in between.

This clonotype was picked up a small number of times. V usage is TRBV2 and J usage is TRBJ1-1; D is ambiguous. Germline lookup yields CDR1 SNHLY and CDR2 FYNNEI. V lost 7 bases and J 2 bases, leaving 8 bases between the germline ends. The CDR3 has 12 residues. DNA of the CDR3: TGTGCCAGCATCTCGGACAACACTGAAGCTTTCTTT. Translation: CASISDNTEAFF. The full variable domain, in which reference TRBV2 and TRBJ1-1 provide the parts outside the CDR3, is EPEVTQTPSHQVTQMGQEVILRCVPISNHLYFYWYRQILGQKVEFLVSFYNNEISEKSEIFDDQFSVERPDGSNFTLKIRSTKLEDSAMYFCASISDNTEAFFGQGTRLTVV.

This chain's CDR3 is CASSLEPGGSYNEQFF. CDR3 bases: TGTGCCAGCAGCTTAGAACCGGGAGGGTCCTACAATGAGCAGTTCTTC. V usage is TRBV7-2 and J usage is TRBJ2-1; 8 bases line up with TRBD2. Germline trimming cut 1 base from V and 1 base from J; bases unmatched to any gene: 3. The CDR3 consists of 16 residues. Germline assignment: CDR1 SGHTA and CDR2 FQGNSA.

The chain joins TRBV12-3 or TRBV12-4 to TRBJ1-6, with TRBD1 as a possible D gene (6 bases). The CDR3 sequence is 12 residues long. Between the trimmed V and J ends, which lost 6 bases and 9 bases, there was a span of 9 bases. The chain's CDR3 is CASRRGPSPLHF. DNA for the CDR3: TGTGCCAGCAGGCGGGGGCCTTCACCCCTCCACTTT.

This clonotype was recorded a few times. This chain uses TRBV20-1 with TRBJ1-1; possible D gene TRBD1, 5 bases. The CDR3 has 14 amino acids. CDR1 DFQATT and CDR2 SNEGSKA come from the germline V gene (reference sequence). CDR3 protein: CKTGGDGPNTEAFF. CDR3 bases: TGCAAAACTGGAGGGGACGGTCCGAACACTGAAGCTTTCTTT.

The sample holds a few counts of this clonotype. The V gene is TRBV20-1, the J gene TRBJ2-1; 13 bases fit TRBD2. Germline values: CDR1 DFQATT, CDR2 SNEGSKA (reference sequence). CDR3 length: 17 residues. Germline trimming cut 3 bases from V and 0 bases from J; bases unmatched to any gene: 5. CDR3 DNA: TGCAGTGCTAGTGGGACTAGCGGGATTAGCTCCTACAATGAGCAGTTCTTC. As protein: CSASGTSGISSYNEQFF.

This clonotype was detected a few times. The chain recombines TRBV7-8 with TRBJ2-5, with D maybe TRBD2 (5 bases). The CDR3 has 13 residues. Trimming pared 2 bases from V and 3 bases from J, leaving 7 bases between. Germline CDR1 and CDR2: SGHVS and FQNEAQ. CDR3 DNA: TGTGCCAGCAGCTTATACGGGGAAGAGACCCAGTACTTC. This sequence encodes CASSLYGEETQYF. Full variable domain (rest looked up from reference TRBV7-8 and TRBJ2-5): GAGVSQSPRYKVAKRGQDVALRCDPISGHVSLFWYQQALGQGPEFLTYFQNEAQLDKSGLPSDRFFAERPEGSVSTLKIQRTQQEDSAVYLCASSLYGEETQYFGPGTRLLVL.

This chain joins TRBV6-2 or TRBV6-3 and TRBJ1-2, with no clear D. This CDR3 spans 12 amino acids. Trimming stripped 6 bases from V and 4 bases from J, with 9 bases between. Germline values: CDR1 MNHEY, CDR2 SVGEGT. DNA of the CDR3: TGTGCCAGCAGAAGAGAAGTCTATGGCTACACCTTC. Encoded protein: CASRREVYGYTF.

The sample holds a few counts of this clonotype. The gene calls are TRBV5-1 and TRBJ1-3; 12 bases map to TRBD1. The CDR3 spans 19 residues. Germline values: CDR1 SGHRS, CDR2 YFSETQ. The J segment lost 0 bases and the V segment lost 0 bases, leaving 7 bases of the junction unmatched. The CDR3 here is CASSLDGTGGPSSGNTIYF. As DNA, the CDR3 is TGCGCCAGCAGCTTGGACGGGACAGGGGGCCCGAGCTCTGGAAACACCATATATTTT.

The rearrangement joins TRBV7-2 to TRBJ2-2, with D maybe TRBD2 (5 bases). CDR3 length: 15 residues. V lost 6 bases and J 3 bases, leaving 14 bases between the germline ends. Germline CDR1 is SGHTA and CDR2 is FQGNSA. CDR3 in amino acids: CASSTRTRYTGELFF. Here the CDR3 DNA reads TGTGCCAGCAGTACGAGGACTCGATACACCGGGGAGCTGTTTTTT.

The chain uses TRBV12-3 or TRBV12-4 and TRBJ2-7; 12 positions match TRBD2. The DNA end is a closer match to TRBJ2-1, so the J assignment may be wrong. The CDR3 has 16 residues. The CDR3 protein is CASSLYASGGGNEQFF. For the CDR3, the DNA is TGTGCCAGCAGCCTTTATGCTAGCGGGGGGGGCAATGAGCAGTTCTTC.

This chain connects TRBV18 to TRBJ2-1, with 7 positions matching TRBD2. The V segment lost 6 bases and the J segment 0 bases; nucleotides outside the gene matches: 11. The CDR3 contains 17 residues. Germline CDR1 reads KGHSH; CDR2 reads LQKENI. The CDR3 DNA is TGTGCCAGCTCCGAGGCCGGACTAGTCACCTCCTACAATGAGCAGTTCTTC. Translation gives CASSEAGLVTSYNEQFF.

In this sample, this clonotype turned up a few times. The chain couples TRBV12-3 or TRBV12-4 to TRBJ1-1; 7 bases align to TRBD1. This CDR3 has 14 amino acids. J gave up 3 bases and V 7 bases, and 8 bases lay outside the gene matches. CDR3 protein: CASITTGRYTEAFF. The CDR3 DNA reads TGTGCCAGCATTACGACAGGGAGGTACACTGAAGCTTTCTTT.

This clonotype occurred a few times. One end of the junction varies from germline; a read error may be responsible. V is TRBV5-1 and J is TRBJ2-7, with TRBD1 as a possible D gene (6 bases). There are 15 residues in the CDR3. Germline-derived CDR1 and CDR2 are SGHRS and YFSETQ. CDR3 in amino acids: CASGLDGTRSSKQYF. In DNA, the CDR3 is TGCGCCAGCGGCTTGGACGGGACACGGTCCTCGAAGCAGTACTTC. Complete variable domain (other parts from reference TRBV5-1 and TRBJ2-7): KAGVTQTPRYLIKTRGQQVTLSCSPISGHRSVSWYQQTPGQGLQFLFEYFSETQRNKGNFPGRFSGRQFSNSRSEMNVSTLELGDSALYLCASGLDGTRSSKQYFGPGTRLTVT.

This clonotype was seen a handful of times. The genes are TRBV7-2 and TRBJ2-1, with 10 bases lining up with TRBD2. The DNA end favors TRBJ2-7, so the J call may be wrong. Per germline, CDR1 SGHTA and CDR2 FQGNSA. This CDR3 region has 17 residues. The CDR3 sequence: CASSYHPEQLAGHEQYF. The CDR3 DNA is TGTGCCAGCAGCTACCACCCCGAACAACTAGCGGGGCACGAGCAGTACTTC.

J is TRBJ2-3 and V is TRBV29-1; D is unclear. Germline assignment: CDR1 SQVTM and CDR2 ANQGSEA. The CDR3 runs to 14 residues. V was shortened by 5 bases and J by 0 bases, with 12 bases between the two germline ends. In DNA, the CDR3 is TGCAGCGTTATGTCCCGGGCTAGCACAGATACGCAGTATTTT. Its translation is CSVMSRASTDTQYF.

J is TRBJ1-1 and V is TRBV20-1; weak D call: TRBD1 (6 bases). Per the germline V gene, CDR1 is DFQATT and CDR2 is SNEGSKA (reference sequence). The CDR3 totals 13 residues. Trimming removed 4 bases from V and 0 bases from J, with 9 bases in between. The CDR3 bases are TGCAGTGCTATCAGGGACATGAACACTGAAGCTTTCTTT. It encodes CSAIRDMNTEAFF.

V gene TRBV6-4 combines with J gene TRBJ1-6; D gene uncertain. The CDR3 runs to 13 residues. Germline CDR1 and CDR2: MRHNA and SNTAGT. V shed 2 bases and J shed 10 bases, with 9 bases lying between them. The CDR3 protein is CASSDGVGSPLHF. The CDR3 DNA reads TGTGCCAGCAGTGACGGGGTTGGCTCACCCCTCCACTTT.

The chain uses TRBV6-5 and TRBJ2-7, with D perhaps TRBD1 (6 bases). Trimming stripped 0 bases from V and 7 bases from J, with 19 bases between. This CDR3 spans 16 amino acids. The germline V gene encodes CDR1 MNHEY and CDR2 SVGAGI. The CDR3 coding sequence is TGTGCCAGCAGTTACTCCTGGACAGAGAGGTGGTGGGAGCAGTACTTC. Translating it yields CASSYSWTERWWEQYF.

The chain links TRBV2 to TRBJ1-1; 8 nucleotides line up with TRBD1. The CDR3 consists of 15 residues. V lost 7 bases, J lost 0 bases, and 7 bases stayed unmatched. Germline V gives CDR1 SNHLY, CDR2 FYNNEI. The chain's CDR3 is CASIIDRGVNTEAFF. DNA of the CDR3: TGTGCCAGCATCATCGACAGGGGTGTGAACACTGAAGCTTTCTTT.

This clonotype was counted a few times. The V gene is TRBV5-1, the J gene TRBJ2-6; D perhaps matches TRBD1 (6 bases). V was pared by 1 base and J by 0 bases, with 20 bases between. The CDR3 totals 20 residues. Germline V gives CDR1 SGHRS, CDR2 YFSETQ. The CDR3 DNA is TGCGCCAGCAGCTTGTTTAGGTCGGGACAACACTTCTCTGGGGCCAACGTCCTGACTTTC. Translation gives CASSLFRSGQHFSGANVLTF.

This chain uses TRBV18 with TRBJ1-1; TRBD1 matches 7 bases. This CDR3 is 14 amino acids long. Trimming took 3 bases from V and 0 from J; bases not matched to a gene: 1. Germline-derived CDR1 and CDR2 are KGHSH and LQKENI. DNA for the CDR3: TGTGCCAGCTCACCGGGACAGATGAACACTGAAGCTTTCTTT. This gives the protein CASSPGQMNTEAFF.

The chain couples TRBV6-1 to TRBJ2-5; 7 bases agree with TRBD1. The J call may be wrong; the DNA end is better matched by TRBJ2-7. This CDR3 has 14 amino acids. The germline CDR1 and CDR2 sequences are MNHNS and SASEGT. For the CDR3, the DNA is TGTGCCACGGGGTTCCGGGACAGCTCCTACGAGCAGTACTTC. This codes for CATGFRDSSYEQYF.

The CDR3 protein is CASSPQLGEQYF. The CDR3 DNA is TGTGCCAGCAGCCCCCAGTTGGGGGAGCAGTACTTC. V and J are TRBV7-2 and TRBJ2-7; D not resolved. This CDR3 has 12 residues. Germline V gene sequence: CDR1 SGHTA, CDR2 FQGNSA. Trimming pared 5 bases from V and 7 bases from J, leaving 12 bases between.

This clonotype appeared a few times. The chain links TRBV7-2 to TRBJ2-5; 9 bases fit TRBD2. Germline V CDR1 and CDR2: SGHTA, FQGNSA. The CDR3 has 16 amino acids. Germline trimming cut 3 bases from V and 0 bases from J; bases unmatched to any gene: 5. The CDR3 DNA is TGTGCCAGCAGCTTGGGGCGGGGGGGAAACCAAGAGACCCAGTACTTC. Translation gives CASSLGRGGNQETQYF.